This TCR beta chain emerged from a study of blood T cell repertoires in COVID-19. Methods used by the authors: Amplification of reference gene primers provided the estimated nucleated cell counts. TCRdb's copy holds only in-frame clones and misses some; the assay was immunoSEQ multiplex PCR. V and J calls and clone size are given by that table; D and trimming were obtained from the DNA. The sample contains a few hundred thousand clones, around 89% of which appear only once. Between the trimmed V and J ends, which lost 0 bases and 3 bases, there was a span of 3 bases. Per the germline V gene, CDR1 is SQVTM and CDR2 is ANQGSEA. This CDR3 spans 11 amino acids.

The sequence came from a man between 18 and 35 years old who had recovered from COVID-19. The J gene is TRBJ2-7, the V gene TRBV29-1, with no clear D. Sequenced sample: peripheral blood. In DNA, the CDR3 is TGCAGCGTTGAAGATCGCTACGAGCAGTACTTC. Encoded protein: CSVEDRYEQYF.